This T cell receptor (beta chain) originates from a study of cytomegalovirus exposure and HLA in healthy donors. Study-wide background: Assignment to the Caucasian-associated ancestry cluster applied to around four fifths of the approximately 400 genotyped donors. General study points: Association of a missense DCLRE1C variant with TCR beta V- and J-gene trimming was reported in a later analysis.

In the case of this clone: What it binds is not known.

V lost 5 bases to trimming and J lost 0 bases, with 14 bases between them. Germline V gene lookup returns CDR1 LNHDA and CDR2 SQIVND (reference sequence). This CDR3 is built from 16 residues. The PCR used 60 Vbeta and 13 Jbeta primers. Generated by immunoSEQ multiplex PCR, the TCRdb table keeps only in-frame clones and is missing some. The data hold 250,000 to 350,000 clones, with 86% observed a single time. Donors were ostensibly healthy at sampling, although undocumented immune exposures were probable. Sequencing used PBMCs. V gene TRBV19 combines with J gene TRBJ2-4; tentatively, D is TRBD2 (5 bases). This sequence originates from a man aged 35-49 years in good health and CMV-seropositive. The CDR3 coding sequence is TGTGCCAGTAGTCCTTCCTCGAGGGTAGCCAAAAACATTCAGTACTTC. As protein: CASSPSSRVAKNIQYF.